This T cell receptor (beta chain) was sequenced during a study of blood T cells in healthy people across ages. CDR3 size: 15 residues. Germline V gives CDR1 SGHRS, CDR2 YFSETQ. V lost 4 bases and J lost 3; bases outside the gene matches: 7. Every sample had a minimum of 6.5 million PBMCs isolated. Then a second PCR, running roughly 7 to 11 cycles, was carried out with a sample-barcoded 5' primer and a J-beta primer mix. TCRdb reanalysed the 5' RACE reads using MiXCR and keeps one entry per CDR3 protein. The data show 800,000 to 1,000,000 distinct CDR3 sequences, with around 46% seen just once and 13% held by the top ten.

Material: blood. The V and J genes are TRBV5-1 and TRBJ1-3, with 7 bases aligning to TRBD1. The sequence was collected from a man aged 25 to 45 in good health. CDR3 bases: TGCGCCAGCAGCCCAAGACAGGGCCTTGGAAACACCATATATTTT. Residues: CASSPRQGLGNTIYF.